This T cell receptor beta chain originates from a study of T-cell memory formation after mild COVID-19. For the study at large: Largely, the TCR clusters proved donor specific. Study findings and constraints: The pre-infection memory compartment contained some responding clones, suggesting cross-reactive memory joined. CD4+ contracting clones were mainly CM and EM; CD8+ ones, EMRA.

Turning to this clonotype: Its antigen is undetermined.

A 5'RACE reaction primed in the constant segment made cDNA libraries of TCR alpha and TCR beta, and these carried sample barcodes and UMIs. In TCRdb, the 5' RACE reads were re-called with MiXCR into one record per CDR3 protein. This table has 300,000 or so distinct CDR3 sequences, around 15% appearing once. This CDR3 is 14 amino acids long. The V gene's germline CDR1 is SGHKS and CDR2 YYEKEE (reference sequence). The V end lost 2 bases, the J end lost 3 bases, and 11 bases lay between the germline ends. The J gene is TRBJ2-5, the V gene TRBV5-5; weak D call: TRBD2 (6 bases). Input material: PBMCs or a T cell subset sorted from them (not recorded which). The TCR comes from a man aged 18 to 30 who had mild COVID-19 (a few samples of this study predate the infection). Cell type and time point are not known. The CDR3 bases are TGTGCCAGCAGCTTAGGAGGGTGGGAAGAGACCCAGTACTTC. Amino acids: CASSLGGWEETQYF. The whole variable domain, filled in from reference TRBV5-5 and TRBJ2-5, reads DAGVTQSPTHLIKTRGQQVTLRCSPISGHKSVSWYQQVLGQGPQFIFQYYEKEERGRGNFPDRFSARQFPNYSSELNVNALLLGDSALYLCASSLGGWEETQYFGPGTRLLVL.